The 5 T cell receptor beta chains in this list originate from one sample, sequenced in a study of blood T cell repertoires in COVID-19. The assay was immunoSEQ multiplex PCR, and TCRdb's table has in-frame clones only and misses some. The table lists under 150,000 clones, around 84% of them singletons, with about 5% in the top ten. The sample consisted of peripheral blood. The source is a woman in her forties or fifties with acute or convalescent COVID-19.

The chain is built from TRBV6-5 and TRBJ2-7; possibly TRBD1 for D (6 bases). Germline V CDR1 and CDR2: MNHEY, SVGAGI. Between the trimmed V and J ends, which lost 6 bases and 6 bases, there was a span of 21 bases. CDR3 length: 15 amino acids. The CDR3 coding sequence is TGTGCCAGCAGGAGGGGACACCTGGGGCGTGCCGAGCAGTACTTC. Amino acid sequence: CASRRGHLGRAEQYF.

In this sample, this clone turned up a few times. The rearrangement joins TRBV2 to TRBJ2-5; 9 bases agree with TRBD2. Per the germline V gene, CDR1 is SNHLY and CDR2 is FYNNEI. The CDR3 extends over 15 amino acids. Trimming removed 7 bases from V and 5 bases from J; junction bases left unmatched: 11. The chain's CDR3 is CASNQRGARGETQYF. Written as DNA, the CDR3 is TGTGCCAGCAACCAGCGGGGGGCGAGGGGGGAGACCCAGTACTTC.

This chain connects TRBV6-2 or TRBV6-3 to TRBJ1-1; D is possibly TRBD1 (6 bases). The CDR3 is 15 amino acids. The germline V gene has CDR1 MNHEY and CDR2 SVGEGT. Trimming shortened V by 4 bases and J by 0 bases, and 12 bases separated the two germline ends. CDR3 sequence reads: CASSSIRGMNTEAFF. CDR3 bases: TGTGCCAGCAGTTCGATCAGGGGTATGAACACTGAAGCTTTCTTT.

The chain carries TRBV19 and TRBJ2-3; D is possibly TRBD1 (5 bases). From germline, CDR1 is LNHDA and CDR2 SQIVND (reference sequence). Trimming pared 0 bases from V and 4 bases from J, leaving 8 bases between. This CDR3 spans 14 amino acids. The CDR3 loop reads CASSIDRVADTQYF. For the CDR3, the DNA is TGTGCCAGTAGTATAGACAGGGTCGCAGATACGCAGTATTTT.

The V call is TRBV27, the J call TRBJ2-6; 7 bases are a match to TRBD2. From germline, CDR1 is MNHEY and CDR2 SMNVEV (reference sequence). V gave up 2 bases and J gave up 2 bases; unmatched junction bases: 3. This CDR3 is 16 amino acids long. CDR3 amino acids: CASSLGGGTGANVLTF. CDR3 nucleotide sequence: TGTGCCAGCAGTTTAGGGGGGGGAACTGGGGCCAACGTCCTGACTTTC.